Sequencing of this T cell receptor beta chain was carried out in a study of radiation and T cells in renal cell carcinoma. About the research overall: Nephrectomy followed 15 Gy stereotactic body radiation by 4 weeks.

Generated by immunoSEQ multiplex PCR, the TCRdb table keeps only in-frame clones and is missing some. The table has fewer than 150,000 clones, 88% seen once. This clone was detected only once. Its antigen is not known. General observations from the study: From baseline, blood top tumor clonotypes peaked at 2 weeks post-radiation.

Time point here: blood 2 weeks post-SBRT. Treatment described: 15 Gy SBRT to primary tumor, nephrectomy 4 weeks later. Blood was sampled at baseline, 2 weeks and 4 weeks after SBRT. Clear cell pathology was present in this patient's renal cell carcinoma. The CDR3 consists of 15 residues. Trimming took 0 bases from V and 2 from J, leaving 8 bases between them. CDR1 is ENHRY, CDR2 SYGVKD, per germline. The V call is TRBV10-3, the J call TRBJ2-1, with D possibly TRBD1 on 5 matching bases. Sequences were derived from blood, sampled from a patient whose treatment included radiotherapy and nephrectomy. The receptor comes from a woman in her seventies with renal cell carcinoma. The CDR3 region is CAISESGPTYNEQFF. The DNA of the CDR3 is TGTGCCATCAGTGAGTCGGGGCCAACCTACAATGAGCAGTTCTTC.